The sequence of this T cell receptor (beta chain) was determined in a study of blood T cell repertoires in COVID-19. CDR1 is SGHAT, CDR2 FQDESV, per germline (reference sequence). The germline V and J ends were trimmed by 4 bases and 5 bases, with 11 bases remaining between them. This CDR3 has 13 residues. In the authors' methods: Estimates of nucleated cell counts were drawn from the amplification of reference gene primers. Clones were read by immunoSEQ multiplex PCR, and TCRdb kept only the in-frame ones, dropping some. V and J calls and clone size are given by that table; D and trimming were obtained from the DNA. This table holds tens of thousands of clones, 88% found once.

The receptor was isolated from a man between 45 and 60 years old with acute or convalescent COVID-19. The specimen sequenced was peripheral blood. V and J are TRBV11-1 and TRBJ1-1; D is possibly TRBD1 (6 bases). The CDR3 DNA is TGTGCCAGCAGCTACAGGGTAGGGACTGAAGCTTTCTTT. It encodes CASSYRVGTEAFF.